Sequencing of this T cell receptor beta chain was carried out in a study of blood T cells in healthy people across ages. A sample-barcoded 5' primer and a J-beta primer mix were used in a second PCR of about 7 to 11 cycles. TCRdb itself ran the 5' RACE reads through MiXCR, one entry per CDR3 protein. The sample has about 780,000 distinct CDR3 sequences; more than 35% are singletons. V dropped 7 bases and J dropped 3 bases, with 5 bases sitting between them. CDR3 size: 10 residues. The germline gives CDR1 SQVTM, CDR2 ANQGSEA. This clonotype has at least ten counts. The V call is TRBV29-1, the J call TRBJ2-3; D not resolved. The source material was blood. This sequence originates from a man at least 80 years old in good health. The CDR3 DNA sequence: TGCAGCGCCGGAACAGATACGCAGTATTTT. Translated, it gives CSAGTDTQYF.